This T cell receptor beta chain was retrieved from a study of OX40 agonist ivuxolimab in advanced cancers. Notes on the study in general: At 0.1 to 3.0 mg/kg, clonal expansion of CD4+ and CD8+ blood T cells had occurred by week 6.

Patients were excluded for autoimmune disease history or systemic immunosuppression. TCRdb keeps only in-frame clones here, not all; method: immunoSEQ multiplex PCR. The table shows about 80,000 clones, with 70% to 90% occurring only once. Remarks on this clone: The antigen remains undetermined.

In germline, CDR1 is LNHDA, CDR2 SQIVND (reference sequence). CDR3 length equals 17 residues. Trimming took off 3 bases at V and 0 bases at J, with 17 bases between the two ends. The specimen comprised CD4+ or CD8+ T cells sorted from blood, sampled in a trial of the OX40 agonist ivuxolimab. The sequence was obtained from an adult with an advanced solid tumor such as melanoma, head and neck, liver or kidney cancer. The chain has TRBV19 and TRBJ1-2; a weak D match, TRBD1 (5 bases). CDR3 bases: TGTGCCAGTAGTATGGGGGGAGTTTACGAAGCTAACTATGGCTACACCTTC. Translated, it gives CASSMGGVYEANYGYTF.